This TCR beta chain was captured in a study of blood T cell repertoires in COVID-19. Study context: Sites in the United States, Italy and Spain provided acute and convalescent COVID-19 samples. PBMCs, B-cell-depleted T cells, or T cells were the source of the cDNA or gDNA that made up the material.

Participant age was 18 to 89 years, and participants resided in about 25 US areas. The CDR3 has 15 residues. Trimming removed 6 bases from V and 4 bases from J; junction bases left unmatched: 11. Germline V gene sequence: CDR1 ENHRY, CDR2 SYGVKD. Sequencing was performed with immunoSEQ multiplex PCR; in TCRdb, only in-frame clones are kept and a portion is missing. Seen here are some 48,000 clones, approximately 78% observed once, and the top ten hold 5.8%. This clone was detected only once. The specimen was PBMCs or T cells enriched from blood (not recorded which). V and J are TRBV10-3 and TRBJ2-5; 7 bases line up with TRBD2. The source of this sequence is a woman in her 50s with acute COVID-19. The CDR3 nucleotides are TGTGCCATCAGGTCGGTTGGCGGGGGACGAGAGACCCAGTACTTC. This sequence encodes CAIRSVGGGRETQYF.